This is a list of T cell receptor beta chains from one sample in a study of cytomegalovirus exposure and HLA in healthy donors. Repertoires were generated with immunoSEQ multiplex PCR, while TCRdb's copy carries only in-frame clones and drops some. The repertoire holds approximately 170,000 clones, 73% seen once, with about 5% in the top ten. The specimen was PBMCs. The source is a woman between 18 and 30 years old in good health and CMV-seropositive. Both conserved end residues are part of each CDR3. Fields, in order: clone size, D gene, V gene, J gene, CDR3 DNA, CDR3 protein. A D gene is named only where the DNA matches it firmly. Clone size, where shown, is once, few, many, or a class for clones that have expanded.

size: -
D: -
V: TRBV2
J: TRBJ2-7
DNA: TGTGCCAGCATCACAGCCTACGAGCAGTACTTC
CDR3: CASITAYEQYF

size: few
D: -
V: TRBV6-1
J: TRBJ2-1
DNA: TGTGCCAGCAGTGAATTAATTGCGGCATTCAATGAGCAGTTCTTC
CDR3: CASSELIAAFNEQFF

size: -
D: -
V: TRBV27
J: TRBJ1-3
DNA: TGTCCGCGGGTCTATGGAAACACCATATATTTT
CDR3: CPRVYGNTIYF

size: -
D: TRBD1
V: TRBV19
J: TRBJ2-7
DNA: TGTGCCAGTAGTATATCCGGGACAGACTCCTACGAGCAGTACTTC
CDR3: CASSISGTDSYEQYF

size: -
D: -
V: TRBV5-5
J: TRBJ1-1
DNA: TGTGCCAGCATCTTCGTGTTTGGGGGGACTGAAGCTTTCTTT
CDR3: CASIFVFGGTEAFF

size: -
D: -
V: TRBV6-5
J: TRBJ2-7
DNA: TGTGCCAGCATGGCCCCCGGGTCCTACGAGCAGTACTTC
CDR3: CASMAPGSYEQYF

size: few
D: -
V: TRBV6-1
J: TRBJ2-2
DNA: TGTGCCAGCAGTGAAGGGGGGCTAGAAACCGGGGAGCTGTTTTTT
CDR3: CASSEGGLETGELFF

size: -
D: TRBD1
V: TRBV28
J: TRBJ1-2
DNA: TGTGCCAGCAGGCGACAGGGGGCGGACTATGGCTACACCTTC
CDR3: CASRRQGADYGYTF

size: -
D: -
V: TRBV7-6
J: TRBJ2-2
DNA: TGTGCCAGCAGCTCGAGGGGGAACGGGGAGCTGTTTTTT
CDR3: CASSSRGNGELFF

size: -
D: TRBD1
V: TRBV6-4
J: TRBJ1-5
DNA: TGTGCCAGCAGCAGGGGACAGGAGAATCAGCCCCAGCATTTT
CDR3: CASSRGQENQPQHF

size: -
D: TRBD1
V: TRBV28
J: TRBJ2-5
DNA: TGTGCCAGCAGTGAGCCGGGACAGGGGGGCGAGACCCAGTACTTC
CDR3: CASSEPGQGGETQYF

size: -
D: TRBD1
V: TRBV7-2
J: TRBJ1-5
DNA: TGTGCCAGCAGCCCGGACAGGGTCGGCCATCAGCCCCAGCATTTT
CDR3: CASSPDRVGHQPQHF

size: -
D: -
V: TRBV7-9
J: TRBJ1-6
DNA: TGTGCCAGCAGCCCCAAGACGGACAGTACCTATAATTCACCCCTCCACTTT
CDR3: CASSPKTDSTYNSPLHF

size: few
D: TRBD2
V: TRBV4-3
J: TRBJ2-7
DNA: TGCGCCAGCAGCCAAAAGGCGGGGGGTACCTACGAGCAGTACTTC
CDR3: CASSQKAGGTYEQYF

size: -
D: -
V: TRBV29-1
J: TRBJ1-2
DNA: TGCAGCGTTCTCCCGATAAATGAGAATGGCTACACCTTC
CDR3: CSVLPINENGYTF

size: -
D: -
V: TRBV6-5
J: TRBJ1-2
DNA: TGTGCCAGCAGTTACTCGCCAGCTAACTATGGCTACACCTTC
CDR3: CASSYSPANYGYTF

size: -
D: -
V: TRBV2
J: TRBJ2-1
DNA: TGTGCCAGCAGTCCGGACAGATACAATGAGCAGTTCTTC
CDR3: CASSPDRYNEQFF

size: -
D: -
V: TRBV2
J: TRBJ2-7
DNA: TGTGCCAGCAGACTAGCCTACGAGCAGTACTTC
CDR3: CASRLAYEQYF

size: -
D: -
V: TRBV21-1
J: TRBJ2-2
DNA: TGTGCCAGCAGCAAAGCGCAGGCCACCCTCACCGGGGAGCTGTTTTTT
CDR3: CASSKAQATLTGELFF

size: -
D: -
V: TRBV30
J: TRBJ2-2
DNA: TGTGCCTGGAGTGATCAGAACACCGGGGAGCTGTTTTTT
CDR3: CAWSDQNTGELFF

size: -
D: -
V: TRBV28
J: TRBJ1-4
DNA: TGTGCCAGCAGTTTTTCTGGGCCCCACTCTGAAAAACTGTTTTTT
CDR3: CASSFSGPHSEKLFF

size: -
D: -
V: TRBV28
J: TRBJ2-5
DNA: TGTGCCAGCACCCGGGAGCCTAAGGAGCAGTACTTC
CDR3: CASTREPKEQYF

size: -
D: -
V: TRBV18
J: TRBJ1-5
DNA: TGTGCCAGCTCACGATTAGACACTAGCAATCAGCCCCAGCATTTT
CDR3: CASSRLDTSNQPQHF

size: -
D: -
V: TRBV20-1
J: TRBJ2-5
DNA: TGCAGTGCTGGCGGGGTCGAGACCCAGTACTTC
CDR3: CSAGGVETQYF

size: -
D: -
V: TRBV5-4
J: TRBJ2-5
DNA: TGTGCCAGCAGTGGGGCAGGAGAGACCCAGTACTTC
CDR3: CASSGAGETQYF

size: -
D: TRBD1
V: TRBV6-1
J: TRBJ2-3
DNA: TGTGCCAGCAGTGAAAAAGGGGGCGAGGCGGATACGCAGTATTTT
CDR3: CASSEKGGEADTQYF

size: -
D: TRBD1
V: TRBV27
J: TRBJ1-5
DNA: TGTGCCAGCAGCCCGGACAGGGGGCCTCAGCCCCAGCATTTT
CDR3: CASSPDRGPQPQHF

size: -
D: TRBD1
V: TRBV13
J: TRBJ2-7
DNA: TGTGCCAGCAGCCCTCCAAGGACAGGAGACTACGAGCAGTACTTC
CDR3: CASSPPRTGDYEQYF

size: few
D: -
V: TRBV5-4
J: TRBJ1-1
DNA: TGTGCCAGCAGACGGGGGTTGAGTGGTGAAGCTTTCTTT
CDR3: CASRRGLSGEAFF

size: -
D: -
V: TRBV29-1
J: TRBJ1-1
DNA: TGCAGCGTTGAAGGGCAGGGGTGGACTGAAGCTTTCTTT
CDR3: CSVEGQGWTEAFF

size: -
D: TRBD1
V: TRBV5-1
J: TRBJ1-2
DNA: TGCGCCAGCAGTTTTAGGACAGGGTCTAAGGATGGCTACACCTTC
CDR3: CASSFRTGSKDGYTF

size: -
D: TRBD1
V: TRBV19
J: TRBJ1-5
DNA: TGTGCCAGTAGTACTCCGGGACAGGGTTTCAATCAGCCCCAGCATTTT
CDR3: CASSTPGQGFNQPQHF

size: -
D: -
V: TRBV23-1
J: TRBJ2-6
DNA: TGCGCCAGCAGTGCCCCGGGGACTGGGGCCAACGTCCTGACTTTC
CDR3: CASSAPGTGANVLTF

size: -
D: TRBD1
V: TRBV7-6
J: TRBJ1-1
DNA: TGTGCCAGCAGCCTGACAGGGGCGAACACTGAAGCTTTCTTT
CDR3: CASSLTGANTEAFF

size: few
D: -
V: TRBV5-1
J: TRBJ2-6
DNA: TGCGCCAGCAGCTGGGCAGGGGATGGGGCCAACGTCCTGACTTTC
CDR3: CASSWAGDGANVLTF

size: -
D: -
V: TRBV29-1
J: TRBJ1-1
DNA: TGCAGCGTTACCCCCCCCCAGGGCATGAACACTGAAGCTTTCTTT
CDR3: CSVTPPQGMNTEAFF

size: -
D: -
V: TRBV6-1
J: TRBJ2-7
DNA: TGTGCCAGCAGTGGGACTGGAGAATCGTACGAGCAGCACTTC
CDR3: CASSGTGESYEQHF

size: -
D: TRBD1
V: TRBV5-4
J: TRBJ1-2
DNA: TGTGCCAGCAGCCCCAAACAGGGGGTTGTCTATGGCTACACCTTC
CDR3: CASSPKQGVVYGYTF

size: -
D: TRBD1
V: TRBV28
J: TRBJ1-1
DNA: TGTGCCAGCACCTCGCGGGCAGGGGGGAACACTGAAGCTTTCTTT
CDR3: CASTSRAGGNTEAFF

size: -
D: -
V: TRBV28
J: TRBJ1-2
DNA: TGTGCCAGCAGTTTCGGGGGGAGCGGCTACACCTTC
CDR3: CASSFGGSGYTF

size: -
D: TRBD2
V: TRBV5-4
J: TRBJ2-5
DNA: TGTGCCAGCAGCTTGGGGGGGACTAGCGGGGTTCAAGAGACCCAGTACTTC
CDR3: CASSLGGTSGVQETQYF

size: -
D: TRBD1
V: TRBV18
J: TRBJ2-7
DNA: TGTGCCAGCTCACCACCGGGGACAGGGCTAGGGAACGAGCAGTACTTC
CDR3: CASSPPGTGLGNEQYF

size: -
D: -
V: TRBV7-3
J: TRBJ2-1
DNA: TGTGCCAGCAGCCTTTATCGGGGGGCGTCCTACAATGAGCAGTTCTTC
CDR3: CASSLYRGASYNEQFF

size: -
D: -
V: TRBV30
J: TRBJ1-1
DNA: TGTGCCTGGAGTAGGGGCCCGAACACTGAAGCTTTCTTT
CDR3: CAWSRGPNTEAFF